The 5 T cell receptor beta chains listed next were all sequenced from one sample in a study of shared clonotypes between healthy human individuals. Measured with immunoSEQ multiplex PCR; TCRdb has only the in-frame clones, and not every one. Of millions of clones detected, about 94% appear once; the ten largest clones hold about 1.1%. CD45RO-negative, CCR7-selected cells formed the naive CD8 fraction, which excluded terminally differentiated effector memory CD45RA+ cells. The sequencing input was naive CD8+ T cells sorted from blood. These receptors were taken from a man aged 18-30 years in good health.

Comments on this clone: The identical CDR3 is also encoded by other nucleotide sequences in the sample. The V call is TRBV27, the J call TRBJ2-7, with TRBD1 matching over 9 bases. V was pared by 5 bases and J by 6 bases, with 5 bases of the junction left unmatched. CDR3 length: 13 amino acids. Germline V gene sequence: CDR1 MNHEY, CDR2 SMNVEV (reference sequence). The CDR3 here is CASSPGTGREQYF. In DNA form, the CDR3 reads TGTGCCAGCAGTCCCGGGACAGGGCGCGAGCAGTACTTC.

V usage is TRBV6-5 and J usage is TRBJ2-1; D may be TRBD2 (6 bases). Germline CDR1 and CDR2: MNHEY and SVGAGI. This CDR3 region has 13 residues. For the CDR3, the DNA is TGTGCGTCGGGGGTGGCGGGATCCAATGAGCAGTTCTTC. This codes for CASGVAGSNEQFF.

The chain recombines TRBV29-1 with TRBJ2-1; D is uncertain. Trimming took 7 bases from V and 7 from J, leaving 8 bases between them. The CDR3 extends over 10 amino acids. Looked up from germline, CDR1 is SQVTM and CDR2 is ANQGSEA. The chain's CDR3 is CSAFVNEQFF. The CDR3 coding sequence is TGCAGCGCCTTCGTGAATGAGCAGTTCTTC.

V gene TRBV27 combines with J gene TRBJ1-2; D perhaps matches TRBD1 (6 bases). CDR1 and CDR2 (germline): MNHEY, SMNVEV (reference sequence). V gave up 3 bases and J gave up 6 bases, with 26 bases separating them. The CDR3 has 18 residues. In DNA, the CDR3 is TGTGCCAGCAGTTTTTCCGGTCCCGGGGGCAGGGATAAGAATGGCTACACCTTC. Its protein is CASSFSGPGGRDKNGYTF.

This chain's CDR3 is CASSEVGVLMPAFF. DNA for the CDR3: TGTGCCAGCAGTGAAGTGGGGGTTCTTATGCCAGCTTTCTTT. The chain joins TRBV25-1 to TRBJ1-1; possible D gene TRBD1, 5 bases. The germline V gene has CDR1 MGHDK and CDR2 SYGVNS. Deletions cut 2 bases from V and 10 bases from J, with 17 bases between. The CDR3 consists of 14 residues. Filled out from reference TRBV25-1 and TRBJ1-1, the complete variable domain reads EADIYQTPRYLVIGTGKKITLECSQTMGHDKMYWYQQDPGMELHLIHYSYGVNSTEKGDLSSESTVSRIRTEHFPLTLESARPSHTSQYLCASSEVGVLMPAFFGQGTRLTVV.